These 30 T cell receptor beta chains originate from one sample sequenced in a study of OX40 agonist ivuxolimab in advanced cancers. Preparation of the library involved the immunoSEQ multiplex PCR assay. TCRdb re-hosts the immuneACCESS table, in-frame sequences only. Its copies lack some clones; in the studies checked, an unresolved V gene accounts for under half of them, and the cause for the rest is not known. Here the sample has about 61,000 clones; 85% to 90% occur a single time. The top ten clones comprise 1.5% to 2% of the sample. This sample comprised CD4+ or CD8+ T cells sorted from blood, obtained in a trial of the OX40 agonist ivuxolimab. Receptors were obtained from an adult with an advanced solid tumor such as melanoma, head and neck, liver or kidney cancer.

J is TRBJ2-1 and V is TRBV19, with D perhaps assigned TRBD1 or TRBD2 (5 bases each). Germline values: CDR1 LNHDA, CDR2 SQIVND (reference sequence). Between the trimmed V and J ends, which lost 6 bases and 6 bases, there was a span of 12 bases. The CDR3 is 13 amino acids. CDR3 amino acids: CASSSGTFNEQFF. The DNA of the CDR3 is TGTGCCAGTAGCTCTGGGACCTTCAATGAGCAGTTCTTC.

CDR3 coding DNA: TGTGCCTGGAGTGGCCGGTCAGGGTCAGAGGGAAACACCATATATTTT. Protein product: CAWSGRSGSEGNTIYF. V and J are TRBV30 and TRBJ1-3; TRBD1 might be the D (5 bases). This CDR3 has 16 amino acids. The V end was cut by 1 base, the J end by 4 bases, with 17 bases between. Germline-derived CDR1 and CDR2 are GTSNPN and SVGIG (reference sequence).

The genes are TRBV7-2 and TRBJ2-7; 7 bases are shared with TRBD2. Trimming took 2 bases from V and 0 from J; bases not matched to a gene: 7. CDR1 and CDR2 from the germline V gene are SGHTA and FQGNSA. The CDR3 length is 16 residues. CDR3: CASSLIRASGSYEQYF. Written as DNA, the CDR3 is TGTGCCAGCAGCTTAATTCGGGCTAGCGGCTCCTACGAGCAGTACTTC.

The V call is TRBV16, the J call TRBJ2-2, with D hard to call. This CDR3 spans 15 amino acids. Germline-derived CDR1 and CDR2 are KGHSY and FQNENV. Trimming stripped 4 bases from V and 4 bases from J, with 13 bases between. The CDR3 region has the DNA TGTGCCAGCAGCCGGGTAGCAGAGTCCACCGGGGAGCTGTTTTTT. Translation gives CASSRVAESTGELFF.

The V and J genes are TRBV28 and TRBJ2-7, with 7 positions matching TRBD1. Per germline, CDR1 MDHEN and CDR2 SYDVKM. The CDR3 runs 14 residues. V lost 6 bases, J lost 3 bases, and 8 bases stayed unmatched. CDR3 nucleotides: TGTGCCAGCAGAAGGGGACAGTTGGGCTACGAGCAGTACTTC. It is translated as CASRRGQLGYEQYF. The variable domain in full, with the rest retrieved from reference TRBV28 and TRBJ2-7, is DVKVTQSSRYLVKRTGEKVFLECVQDMDHENMFWYRQDPGLGLRLIYFSYDVKMKEKGDIPEGYSVSREKKERFSLILESASTNQTSMYLCASRRGQLGYEQYFGPGTRLTVT.

The chain joins TRBV6-5 to TRBJ1-1; the D gene is possibly TRBD1 (6 bases). Germline CDR1 and CDR2: MNHEY and SVGAGI. Trimming pared 2 bases from V and 6 bases from J, leaving 10 bases between. The CDR3 is 13 amino acids. CDR3 DNA: TGTGCCAGCAGTTACCAGGGGAGATCTGAAGCTTTCTTT. This sequence encodes CASSYQGRSEAFF.

J is TRBJ2-2 and V is TRBV28, with TRBD2 identical over 11 bases. Germline V gene lookup returns CDR1 MDHEN and CDR2 SYDVKM. The ends lost 10 bases at V and 5 bases at J; junction bases unmatched: 9. The CDR3 consists of 15 residues. The CDR3 coding sequence is TGTGCCACCCTTCGGGGGACTAGCGGAACCGGGGAGCTGTTTTTT. Amino acid sequence: CATLRGTSGTGELFF. Drawing the rest from reference TRBV28 and TRBJ2-2, the complete variable domain is DVKVTQSSRYLVKRTGEKVFLECVQDMDHENMFWYRQDPGLGLRLIYFSYDVKMKEKGDIPEGYSVSREKKERFSLILESASTNQTSMYLCATLRGTSGTGELFFGEGSRLTVL.

The chain employs TRBV9 and TRBJ2-2; 8 positions match TRBD2. The V segment lost 0 bases and the J segment 7 bases; nucleotides outside the gene matches: 14. Germline lookup yields CDR1 SGDLS and CDR2 YYNGEE. The CDR3 has 18 amino acids. DNA of the CDR3: TGTGCCAGCAGCGTAGGGGTAGCGGGGTCATCCTTCGACGGGGAGCTGTTTTTT. As protein: CASSVGVAGSSFDGELFF.

The chain combines TRBV9 with TRBJ1-2; tentatively, D is TRBD1 (6 bases). The ends were cut back, 4 bases at V and 2 bases at J, with 12 bases in the middle. The CDR3 is made up of 14 amino acids. The germline V gene has CDR1 SGDLS and CDR2 YYNGEE. CDR3 region: CASSLGGGNYGYTF. The CDR3 DNA is TGTGCCAGCAGCCTAGGGGGAGGGAACTATGGCTACACCTTC.

The genes are TRBV11-2 and TRBJ2-1; D possibly corresponds to TRBD2 (5 bases). Germline CDR1 and CDR2: SGHAT and FQNNGV. The CDR3 is 17 amino acids. V gave up 1 base and J gave up 2 bases, with 15 bases separating them. DNA for the CDR3: TGTGCCAGCAGCTTAGGGGAAGTGGGAGTACCCTACAATGAGCAGTTCTTC. Translating gives CASSLGEVGVPYNEQFF.

The chain recombines TRBV2 with TRBJ1-5, with D unclear. This CDR3 is 12 amino acids long. Germline lookup yields CDR1 SNHLY and CDR2 FYNNEI. V was clipped by 2 bases and J by 8 bases, with 7 bases between them. The CDR3 loop is CASSENAEPQHF. The CDR3 bases are TGTGCCAGCAGTGAAAATGCGGAGCCCCAGCATTTT.

V and J are TRBV30 and TRBJ1-2; the match to TRBD1 covers 9 bases. Per germline, CDR1 GTSNPN and CDR2 SVGIG (reference sequence). This CDR3 region has 18 residues. The J segment lost 4 bases and the V segment lost 3 bases, leaving 18 bases of the junction unmatched. The CDR3 sequence: CAWSPMTGGKFGGYGYTF. The DNA of the CDR3 is TGTGCCTGGAGCCCTATGACAGGGGGAAAGTTCGGCGGCTATGGCTACACCTTC. Filled out from reference TRBV30 and TRBJ1-2, the complete variable domain reads SQTIHQWPATLVQPVGSPLSLECTVEGTSNPNLYWYRQAAGRGLQLLFYSVGIGQISSEVPQNLSASRPQDRQFILSSKKLLLSDSGFYLCAWSPMTGGKFGGYGYTFGSGTRLTVV.

This sequence joins TRBV28 and TRBJ2-7; possibly TRBD2 for D (6 bases). The germline V gene encodes CDR1 MDHEN and CDR2 SYDVKM. The CDR3 totals 14 residues. The ends were cut back, 11 bases at V and 1 base at J, with 18 bases in the middle. CDR3: CARAGTPQSYEQYF. CDR3 DNA sequence: TGTGCCCGGGCCGGGACTCCACAATCCTACGAGCAGTACTTC.

The DNA of the CDR3 is TGTGCCAGCAGGGGGCTTCTGACGATGAACACTGAAGCTTTCTTT. This encodes CASRGLLTMNTEAFF. The chain joins TRBV6-5 to TRBJ1-1, with D possibly matching TRBD1 (5 bases). The CDR3 extends over 15 amino acids. Between the trimmed V and J ends, which lost 6 bases and 0 bases, there was a span of 14 bases. CDR1 is MNHEY and CDR2 is SVGAGI in the germline V gene.

This clone was counted a single time. This chain joins TRBV5-1 and TRBJ1-2, with TRBD1 matching over 12 bases. Germline values: CDR1 SGHRS, CDR2 YFSETQ. The CDR3 runs 16 residues. The junction had 6 bases not matched to a gene; V was cut back by 4 bases and J by 2 bases. The CDR3 DNA is TGCGCCAGCAGCAGGGGACAGGGGGCCATAAACTATGGCTACACCTTC. The encoded protein is CASSRGQGAINYGYTF. The whole variable domain, remainder taken from reference TRBV5-1 and TRBJ1-2, is KAGVTQTPRYLIKTRGQQVTLSCSPISGHRSVSWYQQTPGQGLQFLFEYFSETQRNKGNFPGRFSGRQFSNSRSEMNVSTLELGDSALYLCASSRGQGAINYGYTFGSGTRLTVV.

This clone is a singleton in its sample. The gene calls are TRBV7-2 and TRBJ2-1, with D perhaps assigned TRBD1 or TRBD2 (6 bases each). The CDR3 consists of 16 residues. CDR1 is SGHTA, CDR2 FQGNSA, per germline. Trimming took 5 bases from V and 3 from J, leaving 17 bases between them. In DNA, the CDR3 is TGTGCCAGCAGCGCCGCCGGGGGCGCCCACTACAATGAGCAGTTCTTC. This gives the protein CASSAAGGAHYNEQFF.

The chain employs TRBV11-2 and TRBJ1-2; the D gene is possibly TRBD1 (5 bases). V was cut by 4 bases and J by 8 bases, with 14 bases left in between. CDR3 length equals 13 residues. Germline V gene data show CDR1 as SGHAT and CDR2 as FQNNGV. CDR3 sequence: CASSSPGAWGYTF. The CDR3 DNA reads as TGTGCCAGCAGCTCCCCCGGGGCATGGGGCTACACCTTC.

The chain couples TRBV10-3 to TRBJ2-1; TRBD1 might be the D (5 bases). This CDR3 is 19 amino acids long. Germline V gene lookup returns CDR1 ENHRY and CDR2 SYGVKD. V lost 0 bases, J lost 8 bases, and 26 bases lay in between. The CDR3, as DNA: TGTGCCATCAGTGAGTCGGGTCGAACAGGCAACCGCAACCTTGATGAGCAGTTCTTC. This translates into CAISESGRTGNRNLDEQFF.

V gene TRBV27 combines with J gene TRBJ2-1; D is perhaps TRBD1 (6 bases). The CDR3 has 16 residues. Per germline, CDR1 MNHEY and CDR2 SMNVEV (reference sequence). V shed 1 base and J shed 0 bases, with 10 bases lying between them. CDR3 coding DNA: TGTGCCAGCAGTTTATTTACAGGGAGCTCCTACAATGAGCAGTTCTTC. Amino acid sequence: CASSLFTGSSYNEQFF.

The J gene is TRBJ2-7, the V gene TRBV28; D not resolved. V shed 4 bases and J shed 3 bases, with 13 bases lying between them. This CDR3 comprises 14 residues. Germline-derived CDR1 and CDR2 are MDHEN and SYDVKM. The CDR3: CASSSGNPGYEQYF. CDR3 in DNA: TGTGCCAGCAGTTCTGGGAACCCGGGCTACGAGCAGTACTTC. The full variable domain, with the rest looked up from reference TRBV28 and TRBJ2-7, is DVKVTQSSRYLVKRTGEKVFLECVQDMDHENMFWYRQDPGLGLRLIYFSYDVKMKEKGDIPEGYSVSREKKERFSLILESASTNQTSMYLCASSSGNPGYEQYFGPGTRLTVT.

This clone has just a few counts. The DNA of the CDR3 is TGCGCCAGCGGGCCGGGACAGCTCGATTCACCCCTCCACTTT. It encodes CASGPGQLDSPLHF. V and J are TRBV5-1 and TRBJ1-6; 7 bases are shared with TRBD1. The CDR3 length is 14 residues. CDR1 is SGHRS, CDR2 YFSETQ, per germline. J lost 8 bases, V lost 7 bases, and 9 bases had no gene match.

The V call is TRBV7-9, the J call TRBJ2-7, with a weak D call TRBD2 (5 bases). The CDR3 is 11 residues long. V was trimmed by 8 bases and J by 3 bases, leaving 8 bases between them. Germline V lookup: CDR1 SEHNR, CDR2 FQNEAQ (reference sequence). The CDR3 sequence is CASAEGYEQYF. CDR3 DNA sequence: TGTGCCAGCGCCGAGGGCTACGAGCAGTACTTC.

This chain links TRBV5-1 with TRBJ1-4, with D perhaps TRBD1 (5 bases). The CDR3 totals 13 residues. The germline V and J ends were trimmed by 3 bases and 3 bases, with 6 bases remaining between them. Per the germline V gene, CDR1 is SGHRS and CDR2 is YFSETQ. Here the CDR3 DNA reads TGCGCCAGCAGCTCGGGACCTAATGAAAAACTGTTTTTT. As protein: CASSSGPNEKLFF.

The chain recombines TRBV6-1 with TRBJ2-7; 8 bases agree with TRBD2. This CDR3 is 14 amino acids long. Germline V gives CDR1 MNHNS, CDR2 SASEGT. Germline trimming cut 7 bases from V and 1 base from J; bases unmatched to any gene: 6. Here the CDR3 reads CASTLGGGSYEQYF. DNA for the CDR3: TGTGCCAGCACTCTCGGGGGGGGGTCCTACGAGCAGTACTTC.

This chain connects TRBV10-1 to TRBJ1-5; D call uncertain. The CDR3 loop spans 13 amino acids. Per germline, CDR1 WNHNN and CDR2 SYGVQD (reference sequence). Trimming cost V 6 bases and J 0 bases, with 6 bases left between them. CDR3 region: CASSQNSNQPQHF. The CDR3 bases are TGCGCCAGCAGCCAGAATAGCAATCAGCCCCAGCATTTT.

This chain connects TRBV28 to TRBJ2-5; D may be TRBD1 (6 bases). Germline V lookup: CDR1 MDHEN, CDR2 SYDVKM. The V gene lost 2 bases and the J gene lost 9 bases, with 16 bases spanning the gap. This CDR3 is 14 amino acids long. Here the CDR3 reads CASSLGSGSGAQYF. CDR3 nucleotide sequence: TGTGCCAGCAGTTTAGGCAGTGGGTCAGGGGCCCAGTACTTC.

J is TRBJ1-2 and V is TRBV10-2; D is perhaps TRBD1 (5 bases). This CDR3 is 15 amino acids long. Germline V gene sequence: CDR1 WSHSY, CDR2 SAAADI. V was shortened by 6 bases and J by 0 bases, with 14 bases between the two germline ends. The CDR3 reads CASSGLTDTNYGYTF. The CDR3 region has the DNA TGCGCCAGCAGCGGACTGACAGATACTAACTATGGCTACACCTTC.

The chain carries TRBV11-3 and TRBJ1-1; no reliable D call. Germline CDR1 reads SGHNT; CDR2 reads YENEEA. V lost 1 base to trimming and J lost 1 base, with 7 bases between them. The CDR3 covers 14 residues. Here the CDR3 DNA reads TGTGCCAGCAGCTTAGGGCATACGAACACTGAAGCTTTCTTT. Translating gives CASSLGHTNTEAFF.

The chain employs TRBV9 and TRBJ2-1; 7 positions match TRBD2. Germline trimming cut 4 bases from V and 5 bases from J; bases unmatched to any gene: 6. CDR1 and CDR2 from the germline V gene are SGDLS and YYNGEE. The CDR3 extends over 14 amino acids. The DNA for the CDR3 is TGTGCCAGCAGCCGCAGTGCGGGGGACAATGAGCAGTTCTTC. Translated, it gives CASSRSAGDNEQFF.

The J gene is TRBJ2-1, the V gene TRBV7-2; weak D call: TRBD1 (6 bases). Germline CDR1 reads SGHTA; CDR2 reads FQGNSA. Deletions cut 4 bases from V and 3 bases from J, with 10 bases between. This CDR3 has 14 amino acids. CDR3 coding DNA: TGTGCCAGCAGCTCAATGACAGGCTACAATGAGCAGTTCTTC. It is translated as CASSSMTGYNEQFF.